The text below deals with one TCR beta chain. Its antigen is unknown. It has no much larger one-base neighbor in the sample; base qualities were not kept. The sample comes from a study of shared clonotypes between healthy human individuals (TCRdb year 2020). Background for the entire study: The cohort included three men and a couple of women between 18 and 49 years of age. For each donor, CD4 naive and CD4 memory were each given three plates, CD8 naive was given two plates, and CD8 memory was given one plate. To estimate repertoire size and how much clonotype sharing occurs between individuals, the study deeply sequenced the blood TCR repertoires of about five healthy adults. Different laboratories and diverse techniques were used to prepare libraries and sequence TCR repertoires, to increase sequencing depth and limit assay-specific biases. Each donor's leukapheresis produced roughly between roughly 0.9 and 8.9 billion PBMCs.

Healthy HIV-negative adults with no recently reported acute infections or vaccinations were included as donors. All donors were Caucasian adults living in Nashville, Tennessee, USA. CD4+ T cells were enriched by magnetic negative selection, after which naive cells were positively selected on CD45RA and the negative fraction was taken as the memory subset. After blood collection by leukapheresis, PBMCs were isolated using Ficoll-Histopaque density gradient centrifugation and then cryopreserved in the vapor phase of liquid nitrogen. Purity and quantity of every magnetically sorted T cell population were checked by analytical flow cytometry. Genomic DNA was isolated from each sorted fraction and quantified by UV absorbance on a Nanodrop 2000c. Paper-wide results and their limitations: Estimated clonotype richness was generally larger for naive than for memory subsets. Compared with non-shared clonotypes, the clonotypes found in all four sorted-subset donors had higher generation probabilities. Because the study included only a small number of donors, the genetic and exposure-history diversity represented was limited. Pairwise subsampling led to the expectation that sequencing depth would affect the degree of clonotype sharing among donors. Across a few donors, roughly 5% of naive CD4, over 3% of naive CD8, about 2.3% of memory CD4, and 0.3% to 0.45% of memory CD8 clonotypes were shared. Sampling was limited to blood, and TCR repertoires in tissue likely differ from TCR repertoires in blood. Incomplete sequencing was indicated by rarefaction of sorted-subset datasets, despite the large sequencing depth.

Using the deep immunoSEQ assay, TCR CDR3 regions were amplified from genomic DNA by multiplex PCR. For each cell subset, the extracted genomic DNA was distributed evenly across all wells of several immunoSEQ 96-well plates, and each plate served as one replicate. For sorted subsets, around 200 ng genomic DNA, equal to 30,000 to 35,000 T cell genomes, was loaded into each replicate PCR. Purified libraries were measured with a Qubit 3.0 fluorometer, size-checked on a Bioanalyzer 2100, and measured again with the KAPA Library Quantification kit. Every immunoSEQ 96-well plate was sequenced on a separate single-read 150-cycle Illumina NextSeq 550 flow cell. The study's own analysis went as follows. Because only junctional sequences without quality scores were contained in the immunoSEQ output, filtering matching that applied to full-length reads could not be performed. To assign V/J genes and CDR3, sequences were annotated using PyIR, a Python wrapper for IgBLAST v1.9, with IMGT germline references. Reads with weak V/J assignments (E-value above 1e-6), missing CDR3, stop codons, out-of-frame junctions, or ambiguous translated residues were removed. V3J clonotypes were defined by identical inferred V gene, J gene, and CDR3 amino acid sequence. To compute the percentage overlap between repertoires, the number of shared unique clonotypes was divided by the size of the smaller repertoire. Richness of each repertoire was evaluated using RTK rarefaction, the Chao1 estimator, and Recon v2.1 estimates of unobserved clonotypes. Generation probabilities for all TCRbeta clonotypes obtained by the gDNA method from several donors were computed using OLGA. TCRdb re-hosts the immuneACCESS table, in-frame sequences only. Its copies lack some clones; in the studies checked, an unresolved V gene accounts for under half of them, and the cause for the rest is not known. V and J calls and clone size come straight from that table; D and trimming were deduced from the DNA. This sample is represented by about a million clones; around 77% of them were singletons. The top ten clonotypes cover approximately 0.95% of the sample.

Sequenced input: memory CD4+ T cells from PBMCs. The sample's cell subset or site label is to be understood as: CD45RA-negative fraction. The TCR comes from a young man in good health. Some clones in this sample may be carry-over from other donors' samples.

The CDR3 here reads CASSLVPGLAGATGELFF. The sequenced DNA is TGTGCCAGCAGCTTAGTACCGGGACTAGCGGGAGCGACCGGGGAGCTGTTTTTT. This sequence uses TRBV11-2 and TRBJ2-2; TRBD2 fits 14 bases in the junction. From the cysteine through the phenylalanine, the CDR3 covers 18 amino acids. Kept here is only the CDR3 DNA, which spans 54 bases and is read in frame from base 1. Relative to germline, V is missing 1 base and J is missing 5 bases, with 6 bases of the junction outside any gene match. CDR1 and CDR2, per the germline V gene, are SGHAT and FQNNGV.